Below are 5 T cell receptor beta chains sequenced from a single sample in a study of blood T cell repertoires in COVID-19. Using immunoSEQ multiplex PCR, the repertoire was profiled, and TCRdb retains in-frame clones only, with some absent. The sample has under 85,000 clones; roughly 88% are singletons. The sample taken for sequencing was peripheral blood. These receptor sequences come from a man aged 70-80 years with acute or convalescent COVID-19.

The chain has TRBV15 and TRBJ1-1, with D tentatively TRBD1 (5 bases). The CDR3 is made up of 15 amino acids. Germline CDR1 LNHNV, CDR2 YYDKDF (reference sequence). Trimming removed 0 bases from V and 3 bases from J, with 11 bases in between. CDR3 residues: CATSRDRQGDTEAFF. CDR3 DNA: TGTGCCACCAGCAGAGATAGGCAGGGTGACACTGAAGCTTTCTTT.

V gene TRBV5-6 combines with J gene TRBJ2-3, with D maybe TRBD2 (6 bases). This CDR3 is built from 13 residues. V shed 3 bases and J shed 4 bases, with 9 bases lying between them. The germline V gene encodes CDR1 SGHDT and CDR2 YYEEEE. CDR3 loop: CASSWRGPDTQYF. DNA of the CDR3: TGTGCCAGCAGCTGGAGGGGCCCAGATACGCAGTATTTT. The whole variable domain, remainder taken from reference TRBV5-6 and TRBJ2-3, is DAGVTQSPTHLIKTRGQQVTLRCSPKSGHDTVSWYQQALGQGPQFIFQYYEEEERQRGNFPDRFSGHQFPNYSSELNVNALLLGDSALYLCASSWRGPDTQYFGPGTRLTVL.

The chain carries TRBV6-1 and TRBJ1-2, with a possible D match to TRBD1 (5 bases). The CDR3 spans 12 residues. Trimming left V 0 bases short and J 8 bases short, with 7 bases between. Germline CDR1 reads MNHNS; CDR2 reads SASEGT. This CDR3 reads CASSEAPGGYTF. DNA for the CDR3: TGTGCCAGCAGTGAAGCTCCAGGGGGCTACACCTTC.

For this clone: The junction departs from the called germline gene at one end, perhaps through a read error. V usage is TRBV5-1 and J usage is TRBJ2-7, with TRBD2 matching over 7 bases. Germline CDR1 and CDR2: SGHRS and YFSETQ. This CDR3 is 14 amino acids long. The CDR3 protein is CASSETSSDGGGHF. DNA for the CDR3: TGCGCCAGCAGCGAGACTTCCTCGGACGGCGGGGGACACTTC. Variable domain in full (rest from reference TRBV5-1 and TRBJ2-7): KAGVTQTPRYLIKTRGQQVTLSCSPISGHRSVSWYQQTPGQGLQFLFEYFSETQRNKGNFPGRFSGRQFSNSRSEMNVSTLELGDSALYLCASSETSSDGGGHFGPGTRLTVT.

The rearrangement uses TRBV2 and TRBJ1-2, with 9 positions matching TRBD1. The germline V gene encodes CDR1 SNHLY and CDR2 FYNNEI. The CDR3 loop spans 15 amino acids. The V segment lost 6 bases and the J segment 1 base; nucleotides outside the gene matches: 6. In nucleotides, the CDR3 is TGTGCCAGCAGACAGGGGGCCACCCATAACTATGGCTACACCTTC. Protein product: CASRQGATHNYGYTF.